These 17 T cell receptor beta chains were sequenced from one sample in a study of circulating and synovial CD4+ cells in juvenile arthritis. The data were produced by immunoSEQ multiplex PCR, yet TCRdb's version contains in-frame clones alone and is incomplete. The sample lists approximately 3,600 clones; roughly 84% were seen once. The sample comprised CD4+ T cells from synovial fluid. These receptors all come from a human donor with juvenile idiopathic arthritis.

This clone was detected once. This rearrangement joins TRBV27 to TRBJ1-5, with a tentative D call TRBD1 (5 bases). This CDR3 has 15 amino acids. Trimming pared 0 bases from V and 11 bases from J, leaving 17 bases between. Germline V CDR1 and CDR2: MNHEY, SMNVEV (reference sequence). The CDR3 nucleotides are TGTGCCAGCAGTTTATCTGGGGGGGTCGGTACGTCCCAGCATTTT. As protein: CASSLSGGVGTSQHF.

The genes are TRBV18 and TRBJ2-7, with 8 bases matching TRBD1. Germline V gene lookup returns CDR1 KGHSH and CDR2 LQKENI. The junction had 4 bases not matched to a gene; V was cut back by 4 bases and J by 2 bases. This CDR3 is built from 14 residues. The chain's CDR3 is CASSQDREAYEQYF. Here the CDR3 DNA reads TGTGCCAGCTCACAGGACAGGGAAGCCTACGAGCAGTACTTC.

The CDR3 bases are TGTGCCAGCAGCCCTAGGGGAGGGGTAACTCCATACAATGAGCAGTTCTTC. This codes for CASSPRGGVTPYNEQFF. The rearrangement links TRBV7-2 to TRBJ2-1; 7 bases fit TRBD2. Germline V gene data show CDR1 as SGHTA and CDR2 as FQGNSA. The V segment lost 5 bases and the J segment 4 bases; nucleotides outside the gene matches: 14. The CDR3 sequence is 17 residues long.

V gene TRBV19 combines with J gene TRBJ1-1; TRBD1 is a possible D gene (6 bases). V lost 10 bases to trimming and J lost 1 base, with 13 bases between them. The CDR3 covers 13 residues. CDR1 LNHDA and CDR2 SQIVND come from the germline V gene (reference sequence). CDR3 sequence (DNA): TGTGCCACCTTGAGACAGGCGAACACTGAAGCTTTCTTT. It translates to CATLRQANTEAFF.

The chain uses TRBV19 and TRBJ2-1; D perhaps matches TRBD2 (6 bases). Germline lookup yields CDR1 LNHDA and CDR2 SQIVND (reference sequence). This CDR3 region has 15 residues. V was clipped by 7 bases and J by 8 bases, with 21 bases between them. CDR3 sequence reads: CASNAGSLDFDEQFF. In DNA form, the CDR3 reads TGTGCCAGTAACGCCGGGAGCCTAGACTTCGATGAGCAGTTCTTC.

This clone was counted a few times. DNA of the CDR3: TGTGCCAGCAGCGTAGGAGGGTACCCAATGGGGGGCTACACCTTC. This gives the protein CASSVGGYPMGGYTF. V gene TRBV9 combines with J gene TRBJ1-2; no firm D call. The CDR3 has 15 residues. Trimming cost V 0 bases and J 8 bases, with 17 bases left between them. The germline gives CDR1 SGDLS, CDR2 YYNGEE.

In DNA, the CDR3 is TGTGCCTGGAGTCCGGGACAGGGGGCAAACATTCAGTACTTC. Translation: CAWSPGQGANIQYF. The rearrangement links TRBV30 to TRBJ2-4, with TRBD1 identical over 12 bases. The CDR3 is 14 amino acids. Unmatched junction bases numbered 2, after V lost 2 bases and J lost 6 bases. From germline, CDR1 is GTSNPN and CDR2 SVGIG (reference sequence).

CDR3 nucleotides: TGCGCCAGCAGCTCCTCAGGGGGCAATCAGCCCCAGCATTTT. This sequence encodes CASSSSGGNQPQHF. The chain joins TRBV5-1 to TRBJ1-5; tentatively, D is TRBD1 (6 bases). The V gene lost 3 bases and the J gene lost 2 bases, with 9 bases spanning the gap. Germline CDR1 is SGHRS and CDR2 is YFSETQ. The CDR3 is 14 amino acids.

This chain uses TRBV11-2 with TRBJ2-1, with 10 bases matching TRBD2. The CDR3 is 17 amino acids. Germline V lookup: CDR1 SGHAT, CDR2 FQNNGV. V trimming: 1 base; J trimming: 4 bases; junction bases outside the gene matches: 7. In nucleotides, the CDR3 is TGTGCCAGCAGCTTAGTAGCGGGGGGTTCACTTTACAATGAGCAGTTCTTC. It translates to CASSLVAGGSLYNEQFF.

The chain recombines TRBV4-1 with TRBJ2-1, with TRBD2 matching over 8 bases. With 0 bases clipped from V and 9 bases from J, the junction kept 7 bases outside the gene matches. Germline V gene lookup returns CDR1 MGHRA and CDR2 YSYEKL. This CDR3 is 15 amino acids long. The CDR3 loop reads CASSQDLAGYGEQFF. The CDR3 DNA follows: TGCGCCAGCAGCCAAGATTTAGCGGGGTATGGTGAGCAGTTCTTC.

This clone has just one count. The V and J genes are TRBV5-8 and TRBJ1-1; possible D gene TRBD1, 5 bases. V lost 1 base and J 4 bases, leaving 17 bases between the germline ends. CDR1 and CDR2 from the germline V gene are SGHTS and YDEGEE. The CDR3 loop spans 16 amino acids. The CDR3 DNA reads TGTGCCAGCAGCTTGTATCCGACAGCTCGGAGCACTGAAGCTTTCTTT. Residues: CASSLYPTARSTEAFF.

This clone was recorded a few times. The chain employs TRBV5-1 and TRBJ2-3; a possible D gene is TRBD1 (6 bases). Trimming took 2 bases from V and 3 from J, leaving 13 bases between them. Germline assignment: CDR1 SGHRS and CDR2 YFSETQ. This CDR3 has 15 residues. DNA for the CDR3: TGCGCCAGCAGCTTACCACAGGGCCCTACAGATACGCAGTATTTT. Residues: CASSLPQGPTDTQYF.

The chain links TRBV29-1 to TRBJ1-1; no clear D gene. With 0 bases removed from V and 5 bases from J, the gap between germline ends came to 10 bases. This CDR3 comprises 13 residues. Germline-derived CDR1 and CDR2 are SQVTM and ANQGSEA. This CDR3 reads CSVEDLRVTEAFF. The CDR3 DNA follows: TGCAGCGTTGAAGATCTTCGGGTAACTGAAGCTTTCTTT.

A single count supports this clone. The V call is TRBV6-6, the J call TRBJ2-1; D is unresolved. Trimming removed 7 bases at V and 2 bases at J, with 12 bases between. The CDR3 totals 14 residues. Germline CDR1 reads MNHNY; CDR2 reads SVGAGI (reference sequence). As DNA, the CDR3 is TGTGCCAGCACTAAAGGAGTAACCTACAATGAGCAGTTCTTC. Its protein is CASTKGVTYNEQFF.

A note on this clone: Other DNA sequences of this sample code for an identical CDR3. The chain uses TRBV7-6 and TRBJ2-5; TRBD2 is a possible D gene (5 bases). The length of the CDR3 is 13 residues. In germline, CDR1 is SGHVS, CDR2 FNYEAQ. V was trimmed by 5 bases and J by 8 bases, leaving 15 bases between them. The CDR3 reads CASSQTASGTQYF. CDR3 sequence (DNA): TGTGCCAGCAGCCAAACAGCGTCGGGAACCCAGTACTTC.

The V gene is TRBV15, the J gene TRBJ2-1; 11 bases are a match to TRBD1. The CDR3 spans 14 residues. CDR1 and CDR2 (germline): LNHNV, YYDKDF (reference sequence). With 8 bases clipped from V and 4 bases from J, the junction kept 4 bases outside the gene matches. The CDR3 DNA follows: TGTGCCACCGAGGGGACAGGGGGTTACAATGAGCAGTTCTTC. It translates to CATEGTGGYNEQFF.

The J gene is TRBJ2-3, the V gene TRBV7-7; D remains unclear. CDR1 and CDR2 from the germline V gene are SSHAT and FNYEAQ (reference sequence). V shed 1 base and J shed 0 bases, with 11 bases lying between them. This CDR3 is 16 amino acids long. The DNA for the CDR3 is TGTGCCAGCAGCTTAGGTGGTCAGGCCAGCACAGATACGCAGTATTTT. The encoded protein is CASSLGGQASTDTQYF.